The 6 T cell receptor beta chains below were found in one sample sequenced in a study of blood T cell repertoires in COVID-19 (dated by TCRdb to 2019 to 2021). The library was made by the immunoSEQ multiplex PCR assay. Sourced from immuneACCESS, this table was stored by TCRdb with only in-frame sequences that have V and J called. A share of the clones is absent; for the studies checked, an unresolved V gene accounts for under half, and the remainder has no known explanation. The sample data list about 260,000 clones, and more than 85% of these were observed just once. Together, the top ten hold approximately 2.6% of the sample. Material: peripheral blood. These receptor sequences come from a person aged 18 to 29 with COVID-19, enrolled during active disease.

The rearrangement joins TRBV5-4 to TRBJ2-1, with 11 bases aligning to TRBD2. The germline V gene has CDR1 SGHNT and CDR2 YYREEE (reference sequence). V was pared by 4 bases and J by 4 bases, with 4 bases of the junction left unmatched. The length of the CDR3 is 15 residues. CDR3: CASSQGLAAYNEQFF. The CDR3, as DNA: TGTGCCAGCAGCCAGGGACTAGCGGCTTACAATGAGCAGTTCTTC. Complete variable domain (other parts from reference TRBV5-4 and TRBJ2-1): ETGVTQSPTHLIKTRGQQVTLRCSSQSGHNTVSWYQQALGQGPQFIFQYYREEENGRGNFPPRFSGLQFPNYSSELNVNALELDDSALYLCASSQGLAAYNEQFFGPGTRLTVL.

The CDR3 DNA follows: TGCAGTGCTAGCTTCGCCTACGAGCAGTACTTC. Translation: CSASFAYEQYF. V and J are TRBV20-1 and TRBJ2-7; D unclear. The CDR3 runs 11 residues. Germline V gene lookup returns CDR1 DFQATT and CDR2 SNEGSKA (reference sequence). V lost 3 bases and J 2 bases, leaving 5 bases between the germline ends.

The rearrangement links TRBV19 to TRBJ2-5; 9 nucleotides agree with TRBD2. Germline-derived CDR1 and CDR2 are LNHDA and SQIVND (reference sequence). The CDR3 totals 16 residues. The V segment lost 2 bases and the J segment 0 bases; nucleotides outside the gene matches: 4. The CDR3 is CASSIISGGNQETQYF. The CDR3 DNA sequence: TGTGCCAGTAGTATAATCAGCGGGGGGAACCAAGAGACCCAGTACTTC.

V and J are TRBV27 and TRBJ1-4; D remains unclear. The germline V gene has CDR1 MNHEY and CDR2 SMNVEV (reference sequence). Trimming left V 0 bases short and J 7 bases short, with 12 bases between. This CDR3 has 15 residues. This chain's CDR3 is CASSLSDLRGEKLFF. The DNA for the CDR3 is TGTGCCAGCAGTTTATCAGATTTACGGGGTGAAAAACTGTTTTTT.

This chain uses TRBV5-1 with TRBJ2-7; a weak D match, TRBD2 (5 bases). This CDR3 comprises 13 residues. Germline loops: CDR1 SGHRS, CDR2 YFSETQ. Trimming took off 2 bases at V and 3 bases at J, with 9 bases between the two ends. The CDR3 is CASSLGLGYEQYF. The CDR3 DNA reads TGCGCCAGCAGCTTAGGACTGGGCTACGAGCAGTACTTC. The entire variable domain, with the rest obtained from reference TRBV5-1 and TRBJ2-7, is as follows: KAGVTQTPRYLIKTRGQQVTLSCSPISGHRSVSWYQQTPGQGLQFLFEYFSETQRNKGNFPGRFSGRQFSNSRSEMNVSTLELGDSALYLCASSLGLGYEQYFGPGTRLTVT.

As regards this clone: The same CDR3 also results from other DNA sequences found in this sample. The CDR3 spells CASRPGQAYEQYF. For the CDR3, the DNA is TGTGCCAGCAGACCGGGACAGGCCTACGAGCAGTACTTC. The V call is TRBV28, the J call TRBJ2-7; 8 bases match TRBD1. CDR3 size: 13 residues. Unmatched junction bases numbered 3, after V lost 6 bases and J lost 2 bases. From germline, CDR1 is MDHEN and CDR2 SYDVKM. Complete variable domain (other parts from reference TRBV28 and TRBJ2-7): DVKVTQSSRYLVKRTGEKVFLECVQDMDHENMFWYRQDPGLGLRLIYFSYDVKMKEKGDIPEGYSVSREKKERFSLILESASTNQTSMYLCASRPGQAYEQYFGPGTRLTVT.